This T cell receptor beta chain emerged from a study of blood T cells in healthy people across ages. Losses at the gene ends were 4 bases for V and 3 bases for J; bases not matched to a gene: 7. Germline assignment: CDR1 SQVTM and CDR2 ANQGSEA. The CDR3 has 15 amino acids. A second PCR of roughly 7 to 11 cycles used a sample-barcoded 5' primer and a J-beta primer mix. Any given sample supplied a minimum of 2.5 million CDR3-containing paired-end reads. One entry per CDR3 protein results from TCRdb running MiXCR on the 5' RACE reads. Found here are under 2,000,000 distinct CDR3 sequences, less than 50% of them singletons; the top ten hold approximately 2%.

This TCR was recovered from a middle-aged woman in good health. Sequenced: blood. The genes are TRBV29-1 and TRBJ1-4, with 8 positions matching TRBD1. The CDR3 bases are TGCAGCGTTGCCAGAGACAGGGGATCTAATGAAAAACTGTTTTTT. Protein: CSVARDRGSNEKLFF.